Listed below are T cell receptor beta chains from one sample, sequenced in a study of memory CD4+ T cells and cytomegalovirus serostatus. Some clones are missing from TCRdb's copy, which holds only in-frame ones; the method was immunoSEQ multiplex PCR. The table has 75,000 to 95,000 clones, around 80% seen once. Sequenced material: memory CD4+ T cells from blood. All receptors derive from an adult in good health and CMV-seronegative. The CDR3 runs from the conserved cysteine through the conserved F or W. The D gene is left open where the match is weak.

TRBV4-2,.,CASSQGDRNYNEQFF
TRBV11-2,.,CASSRPGLAEAFF
TRBV9,.,CASSVQGGNEQFF
TRBV5-1,.,CASSLLTENTEAFF
TRBV11-3,.,CASSLDPSAGQFF
TRBV5-1,.,CASSLPGADYGYTF
TRBV6-1,.,CASSEGAVRIYRFHF
TRBV10-3,.,CAISESKAGALQETQYF
TRBV19,.,CASSNEGYGGNQPQHF
TRBV7-6,.,CASSDTLGHEQFF
TRBV7-9,TRBD2,CASSLILAGYNEQFF
TRBV28,.,CASSLSGSSNTEAFF
TRBV5-1,TRBD1,CASSFGEAGGSTEAFF
TRBV5-1,.,CASSLGQTGGYGYTF
TRBV27,TRBD1,CASSLYGQGETGELFF
TRBV2,.,CASSRNSPLHF
TRBV7-3,TRBD1,CASSLQGADSPLHF
TRBV6-4,.,CASSDWYGLGYEQYF
TRBV19,TRBD1,CASSSPGQSTYEQYF
TRBV11-2,.,CASTPTANSYGYTF
TRBV6-5,.,CASSKNIQYF
TRBV11-2,TRBD2,CASSGSERGLSEQFF
TRBV5-1,TRBD1,CASSPIGTGLADTQYF
TRBV30,.,CAWRGGTQNTGELFF
TRBV19,.,CASSTPAGPEGNEQFF
TRBV21-1,.,CASSKDGTNQPQHF
TRBV6-1,.,CAIRERTNTEAFF
TRBV5-5,TRBD2,CASSLEGTSAETQYF
TRBV7-9,.,CASSPPGNEKLFF
TRBV7-9,.,CASSLALYRGGTEAFF
TRBV19,.,CASSWNTEAFF